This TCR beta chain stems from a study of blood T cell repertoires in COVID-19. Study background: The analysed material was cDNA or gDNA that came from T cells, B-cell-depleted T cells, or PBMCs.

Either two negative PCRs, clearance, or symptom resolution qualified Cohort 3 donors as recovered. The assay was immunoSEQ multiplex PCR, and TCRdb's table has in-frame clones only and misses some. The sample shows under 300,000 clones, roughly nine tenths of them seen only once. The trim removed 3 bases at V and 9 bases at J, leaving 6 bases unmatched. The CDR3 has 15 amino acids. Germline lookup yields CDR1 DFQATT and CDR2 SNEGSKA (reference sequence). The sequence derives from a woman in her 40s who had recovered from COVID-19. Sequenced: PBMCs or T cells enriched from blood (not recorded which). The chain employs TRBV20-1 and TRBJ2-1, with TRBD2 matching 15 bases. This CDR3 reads CSASRTSGRAGEQFF. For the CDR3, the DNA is TGCAGTGCTAGTAGGACTAGCGGGAGGGCTGGTGAGCAGTTCTTC.